Sequencing of this T cell receptor beta chain was carried out in a study of human T cells and chemical hapten exposure. As for the study in general: Application of 0.01% DPC to the upper back was done by patch test, with a reading at 6 days.

This clonotype was found many times. Antigen specificity is unknown. The germline V gene has CDR1 DFQATT and CDR2 SNEGSKA (reference sequence). This CDR3 region has 14 residues. The V and J ends lost 2 bases and 0 bases respectively, with 9 bases between them. Findings of the study overall: With DPC sensitization, TCRs exceeding 1 in 1000 frequency showed no change.

Time point noted: patch test 1, 2 weeks after DPC sensitization. As for treatment: therapeutic diphenylcyclopropenone sensitization with weekly scalp DPC. One entry per CDR3 protein results from TCRdb running MiXCR on the RACE reads. Among approximately 350,000 distinct CDR3 sequences listed, roughly 6.9% were seen once. Here the sequenced sample was whole blood, taken in connection with sensitization to the hapten diphenylcyclopropenone (DPC). V and J are TRBV20-1 and TRBJ2-3; D not certain. The sequence came from a woman between 18 and 29 years old with alopecia areata. Some clones in this sample may be carry-over from other donors' samples. The CDR3 DNA reads as TGCAGTGCTAGAATACGTACTAGCACAGATACGCAGTATTTT. Protein sequence: CSARIRTSTDTQYF.